A selection of T cell receptor beta chains follows, all from one sample in a study of CD8+ T cells in alopecia areata. Sequencing used immunoSEQ multiplex PCR; TCRdb keeps in-frame clones, though not all of them. The data hold around 140,000 clones, with 51% observed a single time. The specimen was CD4+ T cells sorted from blood, collected at week 0. These receptor sequences come from a human donor with alopecia areata. The CDR3 runs from the conserved cysteine through the conserved F or W. The D gene is left open where the match is weak. Rows give clone size only sometimes, using once, few, many, or a class for an expanded clone.

cdr3_aa,cdr3_nt,v_call,d_call,j_call,clone_size
CSVEDKALGSPQYF,TGCAGCGTTGAAGATAAGGCCCTTGGATCTCCGCAGTACTTC,TRBV29-1,.,TRBJ2-7,.
CASSSLGQTHEQYF,TGCGCCAGCAGCTCGCTTGGACAGACCCACGAGCAGTACTTC,TRBV5-1,.,TRBJ2-7,.
CASSISIDMPNIQYF,TGTGCCAGTAGTATCAGTATAGATATGCCAAACATTCAGTACTTC,TRBV19,.,TRBJ2-4,.
CASSVDRVTEAFF,TGTGCCAGCAGCGTAGACAGAGTGACTGAAGCTTTCTTT,TRBV7-6,.,TRBJ1-1,once
CAWSPYRALLDGYTF,TGTGCCTGGAGTCCATATAGGGCGCTATTAGATGGCTACACCTTC,TRBV30,.,TRBJ1-2,.
CASSLERAGGYTF,TGTGCCAGCAGCTTAGAAAGGGCCGGAGGCTACACCTTC,TRBV7-2,.,TRBJ1-2,.
CSVEDLQGQGVGGYTF,TGCAGCGTTGAAGATCTTCAGGGCCAGGGAGTCGGTGGCTACACCTTC,TRBV29-1,.,TRBJ1-2,.
CASSSPGQGSGANVLTF,TGTGCCAGCAGCTCACCGGGACAGGGTTCTGGGGCCAACGTCCTGACTTTC,TRBV7-2,TRBD1,TRBJ2-6,few
CASISNRANYGYTF,TGTGCCAGCATCTCCAACAGGGCGAACTATGGCTACACCTTC,TRBV2,.,TRBJ1-2,once
CASSELTSGRRHEQYF,TGCGCCAGCAGTGAATTGACTAGCGGGAGGAGACACGAGCAGTACTTC,TRBV6-1,TRBD2,TRBJ2-7,once
CSVGSGGSGANVLTF,TGCAGCGTTGGGTCGGGCGGCTCTGGGGCCAACGTCCTGACTTTC,TRBV29-1,.,TRBJ2-6,.
CATSRGTGGQETQYF,TGTGCCACCAGCAGAGGGACAGGGGGACAAGAGACCCAGTACTTC,TRBV15,TRBD1,TRBJ2-5,few
CASSRGLAGGLYEQYF,TGCGCCAGCAGCCGGGGACTAGCGGGAGGTCTTTACGAGCAGTACTTC,TRBV5-1,TRBD2,TRBJ2-7,few
CSVVPSGRRTEQFF,TGCAGCGTCGTCCCTAGCGGGAGAAGAACTGAGCAGTTCTTC,TRBV29-1,TRBD2,TRBJ2-1,.
CASRNGQGINEQYF,TGTGCCAGCAGAAACGGACAGGGCATCAACGAGCAGTACTTC,TRBV6-5,TRBD1,TRBJ2-7,.
CASSHRDKTDTQYF,TGCGCCAGCAGCCACAGGGACAAAACAGATACGCAGTATTTT,TRBV4-3,.,TRBJ2-3,few
CSATQETQYF,TGCAGTGCTACTCAAGAGACCCAGTACTTC,TRBV20-1,.,TRBJ2-5,.
CASRPDSSGNTIYF,TGTGCCAGCAGACCAGACAGCTCTGGAAACACCATATATTTT,TRBV7-3,.,TRBJ1-3,.
CASSLDIPNTGELFF,TGCGCCAGCAGCTTGGACATACCGAACACCGGGGAGCTGTTTTTT,TRBV5-1,.,TRBJ2-2,few
CASSSGLAQNTQYF,TGCGCCAGCAGCTCGGGACTAGCGCAAAATACGCAGTATTTT,TRBV5-1,TRBD2,TRBJ2-3,.
CAWTRTHYEQYF,TGTGCCTGGACCCGGACACACTACGAGCAGTACTTC,TRBV30,.,TRBJ2-7,.
CASSLRLGEYEQYF,TGTGCCAGCAGCTTACGACTAGGGGAATACGAGCAGTACTTC,TRBV7-2,.,TRBJ2-7,.
CAWSVRGGSGTQYF,TGTGCCTGGAGTGTACGTGGAGGGAGTGGGACCCAGTACTTC,TRBV30,.,TRBJ2-5,.
CSVERQLLAKNIQYF,TGCAGCGTTGAAAGGCAGTTACTAGCCAAAAACATTCAGTACTTC,TRBV29-1,.,TRBJ2-4,.
CASSPSRDGRQYF,TGTGCCAGCAGCCCCTCCCGGGACGGCCGACAGTACTTC,TRBV6-5,.,TRBJ2-7,.
CSPNGLAENNEQFF,TGCAGCCCTAATGGACTAGCGGAGAACAATGAGCAGTTCTTC,TRBV29-1,TRBD2,TRBJ2-1,few
CASSLTGNTGELFF,TGTGCCAGCAGCTTGACAGGGAACACCGGGGAGCTGTTTTTT,TRBV13,.,TRBJ2-2,.
CSASKETQYF,TGCAGCGCTTCCAAAGAGACCCAGTACTTC,TRBV29-1,.,TRBJ2-5,.
CASSSDAGRYTDTQYF,TGCGCCAGCAGCTCAGACGCGGGCCGCTACACAGATACGCAGTATTTT,TRBV5-1,.,TRBJ2-3,.
CSVEVIPRGGYTF,TGCAGCGTTGAAGTAATCCCTAGGGGGGGCTACACCTTC,TRBV29-1,.,TRBJ1-2,.
CASSLIHEQFF,TGTGCCAGCAGTTTAATTCATGAGCAGTTCTTC,TRBV28,.,TRBJ2-1,once
CSVEGGLAGVETQYF,TGCAGCGTTGAGGGGGGACTAGCGGGAGTAGAGACCCAGTACTTC,TRBV29-1,TRBD2,TRBJ2-5,few
CASSQDYQRGSTDTQYF,TGTGCCAGCAGCCAGGACTACCAGCGGGGGAGCACAGATACGCAGTATTTT,TRBV4-2,TRBD2,TRBJ2-3,.
CAISDGNQPQHF,TGTGCCATCAGTGACGGCAATCAGCCCCAGCATTTT,TRBV10-3,.,TRBJ1-5,.
CAWSGFYGYTF,TGTGCCTGGAGTGGGTTCTATGGCTACACCTTC,TRBV30,.,TRBJ1-2,.
CASSESGETQYF,TGCGCCAGCAGCGAGAGTGGCGAGACCCAGTACTTC,TRBV5-1,.,TRBJ2-5,.
CSVGDSTYEQYF,TGCAGCGTCGGGGACAGCACCTACGAGCAGTACTTC,TRBV29-1,TRBD1,TRBJ2-7,.
CATSRDRQYQETQYF,TGTGCCACCAGCAGAGACCGACAGTACCAAGAGACCCAGTACTTC,TRBV15,.,TRBJ2-5,.
CASSLKGSPYEQYF,TGTGCCAGCAGCTTAAAAGGGAGCCCCTACGAGCAGTACTTC,TRBV13,.,TRBJ2-7,few
CASSVLAGDYEQYF,TGTGCCAGCAGCGTTCTAGCGGGGGACTACGAGCAGTACTTC,TRBV9,TRBD2,TRBJ2-7,.
CASSPDLISEQFF,TGTGCCAGCAGCCCGGATCTGATCAGTGAGCAGTTCTTC,TRBV14,.,TRBJ2-1,few